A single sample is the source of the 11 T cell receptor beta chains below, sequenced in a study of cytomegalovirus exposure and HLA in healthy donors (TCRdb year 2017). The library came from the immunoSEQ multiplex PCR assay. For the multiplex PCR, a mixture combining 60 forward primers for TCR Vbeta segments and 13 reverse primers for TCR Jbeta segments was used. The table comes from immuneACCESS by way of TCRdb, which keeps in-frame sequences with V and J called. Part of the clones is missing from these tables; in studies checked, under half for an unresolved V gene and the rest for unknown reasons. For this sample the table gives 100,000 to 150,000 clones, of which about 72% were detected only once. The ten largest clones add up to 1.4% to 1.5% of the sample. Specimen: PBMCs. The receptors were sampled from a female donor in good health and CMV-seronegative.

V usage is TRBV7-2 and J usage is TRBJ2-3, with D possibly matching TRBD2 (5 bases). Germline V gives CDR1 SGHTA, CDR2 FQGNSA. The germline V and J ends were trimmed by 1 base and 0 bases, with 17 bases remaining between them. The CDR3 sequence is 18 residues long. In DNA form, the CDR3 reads TGTGCCAGCAGCTTAGGGCTGGCGGAGGTTTCTAGCACAGATACGCAGTATTTT. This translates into CASSLGLAEVSSTDTQYF.

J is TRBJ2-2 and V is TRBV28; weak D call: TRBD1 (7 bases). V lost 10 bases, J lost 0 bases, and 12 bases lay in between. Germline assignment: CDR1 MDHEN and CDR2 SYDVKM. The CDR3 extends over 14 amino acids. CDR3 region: CATGGTANTGELFF. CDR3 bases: TGTGCCACTGGCGGGACAGCGAACACCGGGGAGCTGTTTTTT.

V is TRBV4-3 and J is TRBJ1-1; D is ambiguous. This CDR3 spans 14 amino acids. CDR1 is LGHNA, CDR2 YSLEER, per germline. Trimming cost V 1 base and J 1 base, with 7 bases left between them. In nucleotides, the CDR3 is TGCGCCAGCAGCCAAGGTAACGGGAACACTGAAGCTTTCTTT. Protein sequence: CASSQGNGNTEAFF.

The CDR3 DNA is TGTGCCAGCAGCTTATACAGCCACGAGCAGTACTTC. Translating gives CASSLYSHEQYF. This chain links TRBV5-6 with TRBJ2-7; no definite D call. Germline values: CDR1 SGHDT, CDR2 YYEEEE. The CDR3 totals 12 residues. V lost 2 bases and J lost 5, with 8 bases in between.

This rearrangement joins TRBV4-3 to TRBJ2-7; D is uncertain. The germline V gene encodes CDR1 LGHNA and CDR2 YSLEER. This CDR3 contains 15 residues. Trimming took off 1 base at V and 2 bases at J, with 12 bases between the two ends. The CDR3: CASSQGIQVPYEQYF. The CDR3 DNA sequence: TGCGCCAGCAGCCAAGGAATCCAGGTACCCTACGAGCAGTACTTC.

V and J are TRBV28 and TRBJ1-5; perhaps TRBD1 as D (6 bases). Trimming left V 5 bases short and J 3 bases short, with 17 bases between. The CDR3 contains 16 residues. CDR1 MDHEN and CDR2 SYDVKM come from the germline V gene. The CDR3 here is CASSTRQESLNQPQHF. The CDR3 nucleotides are TGTGCCAGCAGTACAAGACAGGAGAGTCTCAATCAGCCCCAGCATTTT.

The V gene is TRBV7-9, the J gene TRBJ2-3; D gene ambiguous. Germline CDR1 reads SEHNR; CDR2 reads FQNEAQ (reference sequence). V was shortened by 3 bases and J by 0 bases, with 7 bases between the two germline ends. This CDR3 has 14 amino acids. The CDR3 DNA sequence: TGTGCCAGCAGCTTTGACATCAGCACAGATACGCAGTATTTT. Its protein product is CASSFDISTDTQYF. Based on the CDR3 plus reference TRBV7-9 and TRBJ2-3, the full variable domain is DTGVSQNPRHKITKRGQNVTFRCDPISEHNRLYWYRQTLGQGPEFLTYFQNEAQLEKSRLLSDRFSAERPKGSFSTLEIQRTEQGDSAMYLCASSFDISTDTQYFGPGTRLTVL.

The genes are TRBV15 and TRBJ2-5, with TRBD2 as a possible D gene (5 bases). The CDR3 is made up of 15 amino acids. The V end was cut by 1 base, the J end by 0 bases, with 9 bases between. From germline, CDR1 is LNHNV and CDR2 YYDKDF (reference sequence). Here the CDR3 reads CATSRVVAYQETQYF. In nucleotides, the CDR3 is TGTGCCACCAGCAGAGTAGTAGCGTACCAAGAGACCCAGTACTTC.

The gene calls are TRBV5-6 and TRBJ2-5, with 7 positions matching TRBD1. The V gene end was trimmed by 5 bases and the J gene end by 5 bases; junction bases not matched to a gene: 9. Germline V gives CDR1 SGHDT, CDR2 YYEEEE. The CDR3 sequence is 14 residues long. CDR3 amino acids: CASSTPGQMETQYF. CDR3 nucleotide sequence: TGTGCCAGCAGTACTCCGGGACAGATGGAGACCCAGTACTTC.

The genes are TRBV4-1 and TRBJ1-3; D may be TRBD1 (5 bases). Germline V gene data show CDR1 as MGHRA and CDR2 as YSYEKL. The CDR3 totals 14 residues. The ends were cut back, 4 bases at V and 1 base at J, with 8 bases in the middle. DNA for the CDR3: TGCGCCAGCAGCCTCGGGGGTTCTGGAAACACCATATATTTT. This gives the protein CASSLGGSGNTIYF.

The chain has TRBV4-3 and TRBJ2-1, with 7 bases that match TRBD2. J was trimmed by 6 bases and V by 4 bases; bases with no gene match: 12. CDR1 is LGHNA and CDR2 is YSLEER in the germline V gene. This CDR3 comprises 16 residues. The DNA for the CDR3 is TGCGCCAGCAGCCCAGCGGGCGGGAGAACCGGCAATGAGCAGTTCTTC. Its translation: CASSPAGGRTGNEQFF.